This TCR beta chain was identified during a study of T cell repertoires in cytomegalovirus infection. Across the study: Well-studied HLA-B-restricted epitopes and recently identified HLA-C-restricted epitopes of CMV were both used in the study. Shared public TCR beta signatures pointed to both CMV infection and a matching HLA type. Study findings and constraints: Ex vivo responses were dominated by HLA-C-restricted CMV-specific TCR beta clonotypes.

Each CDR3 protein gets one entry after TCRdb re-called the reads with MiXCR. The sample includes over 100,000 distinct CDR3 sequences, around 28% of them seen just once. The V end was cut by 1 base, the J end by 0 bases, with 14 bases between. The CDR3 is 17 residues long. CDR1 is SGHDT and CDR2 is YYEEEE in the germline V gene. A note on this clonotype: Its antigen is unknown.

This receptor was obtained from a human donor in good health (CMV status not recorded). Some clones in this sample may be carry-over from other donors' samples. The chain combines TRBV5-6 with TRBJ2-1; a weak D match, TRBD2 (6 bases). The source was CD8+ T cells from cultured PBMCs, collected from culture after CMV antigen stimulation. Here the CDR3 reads CASSLQLLGGSYNEQFF. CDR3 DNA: TGTGCCAGCAGCTTGCAGCTACTCGGGGGCTCCTACAATGAGCAGTTCTTC.